This T cell receptor (beta chain) was profiled in a study of shared clonotypes between healthy human individuals. Several immunoSEQ plates held equal portions of the genomic DNA taken from each subset. The repertoire was sequenced with immunoSEQ multiplex PCR; TCRdb's copy has only in-frame clones and lacks some. The sample has about 2.1 million clones, just over 90% seen once. With respect to this clone: Antigen: not known.

The naive CD8 subset, CD45RO-negative cells positively selected for CCR7, excluded terminally differentiated effector memory CD45RA+ cells. Losses at the gene ends were 4 bases for V and 3 bases for J; bases not matched to a gene: 16. The CDR3 is 21 amino acids. CDR1 is LGHNA and CDR2 is YNFKEQ in the germline V gene. Findings and caveats of the study: Blood was the sole source, and tissue repertoires probably differ. In contrast to clonotypes shared by all four donors, non-shared clonotypes had lower generation probabilities. Around 5% of naive CD4 clonotypes were shared across four donors.

Sequencing was performed on naive CD8+ T cells from PBMCs. The receptor was isolated from a man aged 18 to 30 in good health. Some clones in this sample may be carry-over from other donors' samples. The chain uses TRBV4-2 and TRBJ2-4, with 15 bases fitting TRBD2. The CDR3 DNA reads as TGTGCCAGCAGCCGAACCGGGACTAGCGGGAGGACCTACACTGACAAAAACATTCAGTACTTC. Encoded protein: CASSRTGTSGRTYTDKNIQYF.